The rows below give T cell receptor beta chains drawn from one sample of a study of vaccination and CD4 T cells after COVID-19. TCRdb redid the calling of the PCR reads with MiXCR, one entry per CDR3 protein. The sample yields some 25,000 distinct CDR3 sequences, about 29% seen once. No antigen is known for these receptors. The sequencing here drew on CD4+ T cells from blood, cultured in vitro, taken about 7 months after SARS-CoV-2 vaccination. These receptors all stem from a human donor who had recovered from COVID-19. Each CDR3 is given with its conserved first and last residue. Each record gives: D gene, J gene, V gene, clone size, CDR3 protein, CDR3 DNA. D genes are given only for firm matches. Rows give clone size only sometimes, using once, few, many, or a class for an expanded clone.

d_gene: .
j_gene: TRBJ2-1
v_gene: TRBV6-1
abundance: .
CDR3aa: CASSGRGGFYNEQFF
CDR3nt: TGTGCCAGCAGTGGACGCGGCGGGTTCTACAATGAGCAGTTCTTC

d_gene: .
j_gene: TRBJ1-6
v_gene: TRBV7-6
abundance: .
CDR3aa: CASSPLLGTTVGSPLHF
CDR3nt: TGTGCCAGCAGCCCCCTCCTAGGGACGACCGTAGGCTCACCCCTCCACTTT

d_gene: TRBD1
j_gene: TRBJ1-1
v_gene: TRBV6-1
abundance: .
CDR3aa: CASSVTGGNTEAFF
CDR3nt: TGTGCCAGCAGTGTTACAGGGGGGAACACTGAAGCTTTCTTT

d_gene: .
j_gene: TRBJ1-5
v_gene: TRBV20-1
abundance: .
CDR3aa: CSASREVEQPQHF
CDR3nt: TGCAGTGCTAGTCGGGAGGTCGAGCAGCCCCAGCATTTT

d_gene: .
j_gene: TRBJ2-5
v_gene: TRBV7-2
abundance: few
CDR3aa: CASSPERGETQYF
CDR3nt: TGTGCCAGCAGCCCAGAGAGGGGGGAGACCCAGTACTTC

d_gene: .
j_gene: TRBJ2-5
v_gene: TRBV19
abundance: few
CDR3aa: CASSLGGKETQYF
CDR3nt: TGTGCCAGTTCCCTTGGCGGTAAAGAGACCCAGTACTTC

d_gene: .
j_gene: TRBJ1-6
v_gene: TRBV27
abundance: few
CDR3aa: CASSFQGSSYNSPLHF
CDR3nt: TGTGCCAGCAGTTTCCAGGGGAGCTCCTATAATTCACCCCTCCACTTT

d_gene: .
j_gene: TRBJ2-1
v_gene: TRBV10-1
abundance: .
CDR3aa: CVSSEFAPRDPYNEQFF
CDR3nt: TGCGTCAGCAGTGAGTTTGCCCCCCGAGACCCCTACAATGAGCAGTTCTTC

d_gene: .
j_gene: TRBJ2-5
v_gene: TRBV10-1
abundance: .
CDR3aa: CASSEGHQETQYF
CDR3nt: TGCGCCAGCAGTGAGGGACACCAAGAGACCCAGTACTTC

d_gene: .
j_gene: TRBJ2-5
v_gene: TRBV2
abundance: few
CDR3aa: CATTQGLGGETQYF
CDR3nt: TGTGCCACCACCCAGGGGCTAGGGGGGGAGACCCAGTACTTC

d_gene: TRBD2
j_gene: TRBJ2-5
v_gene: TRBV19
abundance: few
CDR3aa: CASSTTSGSQETQYF
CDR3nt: TGTGCCAGTAGTACGACTAGCGGGAGCCAAGAGACCCAGTACTTC

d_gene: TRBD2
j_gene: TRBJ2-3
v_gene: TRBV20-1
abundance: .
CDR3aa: CSAGLAGGGDTQYF
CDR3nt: TGCAGTGCAGGACTAGCGGGAGGAGGAGATACGCAGTATTTT

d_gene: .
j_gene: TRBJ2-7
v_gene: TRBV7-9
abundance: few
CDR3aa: CASSLNRDRVYEQYF
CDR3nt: TGTGCCAGCAGCCTTAACCGGGACCGGGTCTACGAGCAGTACTTC

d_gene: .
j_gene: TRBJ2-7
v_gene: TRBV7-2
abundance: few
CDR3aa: CASSGRRSSYEQYF
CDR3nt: TGTGCCAGCTCCGGCCGTAGGAGCTCCTACGAGCAGTACTTC

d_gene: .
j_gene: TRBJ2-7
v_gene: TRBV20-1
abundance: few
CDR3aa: CSARALALYEQYF
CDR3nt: TGCAGTGCTAGAGCACTAGCTCTCTACGAGCAGTACTTC

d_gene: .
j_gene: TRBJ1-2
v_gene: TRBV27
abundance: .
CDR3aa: CASSSDRLGGYTF
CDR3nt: TGTGCCAGCAGTTCCGACAGGCTGGGGGGCTACACCTTC

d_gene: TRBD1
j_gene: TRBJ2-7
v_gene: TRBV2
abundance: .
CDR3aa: CASTLGQGGEQYF
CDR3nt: TGTGCCAGCACCCTGGGACAGGGTGGCGAGCAGTACTTC

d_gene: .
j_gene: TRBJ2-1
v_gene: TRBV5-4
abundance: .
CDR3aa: CASSLDHGAPREQFF
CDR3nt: TGTGCCAGCAGCTTGGATCATGGCGCCCCCCGGGAGCAGTTCTTC

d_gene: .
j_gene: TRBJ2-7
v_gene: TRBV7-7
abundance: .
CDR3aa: CASSLAQSYEQYF
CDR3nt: TGTGCCAGCAGCTTAGCACAGAGCTACGAGCAGTACTTC

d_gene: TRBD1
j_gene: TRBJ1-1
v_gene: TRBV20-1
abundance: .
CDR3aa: CSAPWGQGDTEAFF
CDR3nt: TGCAGTGCTCCGTGGGGGCAGGGGGACACTGAAGCTTTCTTT

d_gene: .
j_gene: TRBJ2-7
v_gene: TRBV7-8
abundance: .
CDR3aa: CASSWTGPYEQYF
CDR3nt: TGTGCCAGCAGCTGGACGGGACCCTACGAGCAGTACTTC

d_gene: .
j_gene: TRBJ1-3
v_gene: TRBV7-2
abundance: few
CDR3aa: CASSFRRENTIYF
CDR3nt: TGTGCCAGCAGCTTTAGGAGGGAAAACACCATATATTTT

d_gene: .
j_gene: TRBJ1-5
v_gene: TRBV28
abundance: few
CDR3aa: CASSPLQGVGSNQPQHF
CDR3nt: TGTGCCAGCAGTCCTTTACAGGGTGTAGGGAGCAATCAGCCCCAGCATTTT

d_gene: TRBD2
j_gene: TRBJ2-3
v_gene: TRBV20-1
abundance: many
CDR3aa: CSAMLAERPNTQYF
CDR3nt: TGCAGTGCTATGCTAGCGGAGCGACCAAATACGCAGTATTTT

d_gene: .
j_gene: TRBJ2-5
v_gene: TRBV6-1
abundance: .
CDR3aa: CASSNNGETQYF
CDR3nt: TGTGCCAGCAGTAACAACGGGGAGACCCAGTACTTC

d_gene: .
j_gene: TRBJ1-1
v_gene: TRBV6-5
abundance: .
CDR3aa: CASSYTLEGANEAFF
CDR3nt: TGTGCCAGCAGTTACACCCTTGAAGGGGCGAATGAAGCTTTCTTT

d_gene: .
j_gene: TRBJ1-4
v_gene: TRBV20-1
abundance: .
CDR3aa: CSGAGLNEKLFF
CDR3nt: TGCAGTGGAGCTGGCCTTAATGAAAAACTGTTTTTT

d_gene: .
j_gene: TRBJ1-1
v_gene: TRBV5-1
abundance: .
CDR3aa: CASSWRGSTEAFF
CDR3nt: TGCGCCAGCAGCTGGAGAGGAAGCACTGAAGCTTTCTTT

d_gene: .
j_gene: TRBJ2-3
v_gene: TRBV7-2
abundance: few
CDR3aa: CASSPPWVLDTQYF
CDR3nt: TGTGCCAGCAGCCCCCCTTGGGTCCTAGATACGCAGTATTTT

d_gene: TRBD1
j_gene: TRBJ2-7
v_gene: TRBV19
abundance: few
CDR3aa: CASSTGVQGFYEQYF
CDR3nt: TGTGCCAGTAGTACTGGGGTACAGGGGTTCTACGAGCAGTACTTC

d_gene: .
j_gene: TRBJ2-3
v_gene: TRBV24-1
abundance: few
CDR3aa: CATSDRVDTQYF
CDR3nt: TGTGCCACCAGTGATCGGGTAGATACGCAGTATTTT

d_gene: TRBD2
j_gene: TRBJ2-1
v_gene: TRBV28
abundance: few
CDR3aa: CASRGGTSGSNEQFF
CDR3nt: TGTGCCAGCAGGGGGGGGACTAGCGGGAGCAATGAGCAGTTCTTC

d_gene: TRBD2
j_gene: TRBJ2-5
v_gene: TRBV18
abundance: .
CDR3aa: CASSPRVAGGYQETQYF
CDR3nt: TGTGCCAGCTCACCACGAGTAGCGGGAGGGTACCAAGAGACCCAGTACTTC

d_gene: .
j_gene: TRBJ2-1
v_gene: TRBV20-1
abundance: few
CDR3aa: CSAPRQEQFF
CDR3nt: TGCAGTGCTCCCCGGCAGGAGCAGTTCTTC

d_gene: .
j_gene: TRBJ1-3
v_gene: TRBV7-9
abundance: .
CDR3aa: CASSWGTSGNTIYF
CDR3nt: TGTGCCAGCAGTTGGGGGACCTCTGGAAACACCATATATTTT

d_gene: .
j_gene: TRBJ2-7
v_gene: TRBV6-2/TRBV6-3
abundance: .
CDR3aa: CASSYSMEGAYEQYF
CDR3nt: TGTGCCAGCAGTTACTCGATGGAGGGCGCCTACGAGCAGTACTTC

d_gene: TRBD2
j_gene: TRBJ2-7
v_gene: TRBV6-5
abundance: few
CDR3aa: CASSSPTSGSASEQYF
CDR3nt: TGTGCCAGCAGTTCCCCGACTAGCGGGAGTGCTAGCGAGCAGTACTTC

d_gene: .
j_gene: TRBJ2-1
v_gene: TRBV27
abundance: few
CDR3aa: CASSLATGYNEQFF
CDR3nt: TGTGCCAGCAGTCTAGCGACAGGATACAATGAGCAGTTCTTC

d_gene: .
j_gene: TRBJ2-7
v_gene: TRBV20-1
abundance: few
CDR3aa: CSARLTLRGEQYF
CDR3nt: TGCAGTGCTCGCCTCACCCTCCGAGGGGAGCAGTACTTC

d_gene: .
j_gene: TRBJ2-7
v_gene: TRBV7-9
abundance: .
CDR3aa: CASSLGSVAASYEQYF
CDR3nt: TGTGCCAGCAGCTTAGGGAGCGTAGCGGCTTCCTACGAGCAGTACTTC

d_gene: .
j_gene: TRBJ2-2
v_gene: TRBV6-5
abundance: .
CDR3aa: CASGWAGGELFF
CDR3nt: TGTGCCAGCGGTTGGGCAGGCGGGGAGCTGTTTTTT